The next 9 T cell receptor beta chains were all read from a single sample in a study of long-term antiretroviral therapy in people with HIV. Version v3.0 of the immunoSEQ assay was performed at survey level. Some clones are missing from TCRdb's copy, which holds only in-frame ones; the method was immunoSEQ multiplex PCR. This table holds roughly 6,400 clones, roughly 73% found once. Specimen: unsorted PBMCs, collected 0.5 years before starting antiretroviral therapy. The receptors were gathered from a man aged 40-49 years with HIV.

The rearrangement joins TRBV4-2 to TRBJ1-1; tentative D call: TRBD1 (6 bases). Germline CDR1 LGHNA, CDR2 YNFKEQ. This CDR3 is 15 amino acids long. V lost 4 bases and J lost 4, with 16 bases in between. The CDR3 sequence is CASSPKARGGTEAFF. The CDR3 DNA sequence: TGTGCCAGCAGCCCCAAAGCCAGGGGCGGCACTGAAGCTTTCTTT.

The rearrangement links TRBV4-3 to TRBJ1-6; 7 nucleotides match TRBD1. There are 14 residues in the CDR3. V was pared by 1 base and J by 10 bases, with 4 bases of the junction left unmatched. Per the germline V gene, CDR1 is LGHNA and CDR2 is YSLEER. CDR3 bases: TGCGCCAGCAGCCAAGGACAGGGAAGCTCACCCCTCCACTTT. Translating gives CASSQGQGSSPLHF.

This rearrangement joins TRBV25-1 to TRBJ1-1, with D uncertain. Germline values: CDR1 MGHDK, CDR2 SYGVNS. The CDR3 contains 12 residues. V was shortened by 1 base and J by 5 bases, with 5 bases between the two germline ends. CDR3 amino acids: CASSELGTEAFF. DNA of the CDR3: TGTGCCAGCAGTGAATTAGGGACTGAAGCTTTCTTT.

CDR3 nucleotide sequence: TGTGCCACTACCGAGCGGGGGGGCCAAGGAGATACGCAGTATTTT. Protein: CATTERGGQGDTQYF. The chain has TRBV19 and TRBJ2-3, with 10 bases aligning to TRBD2. The junction had 12 bases not matched to a gene; V was cut back by 10 bases and J by 5 bases. CDR3 length: 15 amino acids. The germline V gene encodes CDR1 LNHDA and CDR2 SQIVND (reference sequence).

The rearrangement links TRBV2 to TRBJ1-6; TRBD1 matches at 12 bases. V trimming: 2 bases; J trimming: 11 bases; junction bases outside the gene matches: 4. This CDR3 spans 15 amino acids. CDR1 is SNHLY and CDR2 is FYNNEI in the germline V gene. CDR3 sequence reads: CASSELGQGATPLHF. CDR3 in DNA: TGTGCCAGCAGTGAACTGGGACAGGGGGCGACACCCCTCCACTTT.

The chain couples TRBV25-1 to TRBJ2-7, with 9 bases aligning to TRBD2. The V segment lost 4 bases and the J segment 3 bases; nucleotides outside the gene matches: 4. Germline CDR1 reads MGHDK; CDR2 reads SYGVNS. This CDR3 is 14 amino acids long. This chain's CDR3 is CASSGWTSDYEQYF. DNA for the CDR3: TGTGCCAGCAGTGGATGGACTAGCGACTACGAGCAGTACTTC.

The chain combines TRBV27 with TRBJ2-3, with D tentatively TRBD1 or TRBD2 (5 bases each). The length of the CDR3 is 17 residues. V lost 6 bases and J lost 5, with 24 bases in between. Germline V lookup: CDR1 MNHEY, CDR2 SMNVEV (reference sequence). The CDR3 nucleotides read TGTGCCAGCAGCTTGACCCAGACCCCGGGGCGACAAGATACGCAGTATTTT. Its protein is CASSLTQTPGRQDTQYF.

This clone was seen just once. The chain has TRBV6-5 and TRBJ2-7, with 8 positions matching TRBD1. The junction had 4 bases not matched to a gene; V was cut back by 0 bases and J by 9 bases. The CDR3 is 13 residues long. Germline V gene lookup returns CDR1 MNHEY and CDR2 SVGAGI. The CDR3 sequence is CASSYSAGGRQYF. The CDR3 bases are TGTGCCAGCAGTTACTCTGCAGGGGGCCGGCAGTACTTC.

The chain is built from TRBV19 and TRBJ1-1, with D possibly matching TRBD1 (5 bases). The CDR3 sequence is 15 residues long. Germline V CDR1 and CDR2: LNHDA, SQIVND (reference sequence). With 6 bases removed from V and 1 base from J, the gap between germline ends came to 15 bases. The CDR3 DNA reads TGTGCCAGTAGCCTCCTGGCAGGGCGGAACACTGAAGCTTTCTTT. Translation gives CASSLLAGRNTEAFF.